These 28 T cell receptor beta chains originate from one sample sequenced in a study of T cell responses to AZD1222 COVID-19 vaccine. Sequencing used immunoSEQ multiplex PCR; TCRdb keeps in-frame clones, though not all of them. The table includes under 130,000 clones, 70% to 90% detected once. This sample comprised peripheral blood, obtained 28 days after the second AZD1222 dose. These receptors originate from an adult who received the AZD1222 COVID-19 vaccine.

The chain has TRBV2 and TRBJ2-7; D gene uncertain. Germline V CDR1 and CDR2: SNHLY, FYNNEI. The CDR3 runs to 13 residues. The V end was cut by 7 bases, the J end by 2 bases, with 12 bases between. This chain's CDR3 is CASKDSTTYEQYF. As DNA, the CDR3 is TGTGCCAGCAAAGATAGTACTACCTACGAGCAGTACTTC. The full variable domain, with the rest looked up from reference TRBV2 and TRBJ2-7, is EPEVTQTPSHQVTQMGQEVILRCVPISNHLYFYWYRQILGQKVEFLVSFYNNEISEKSEIFDDQFSVERPDGSNFTLKIRSTKLEDSAMYFCASKDSTTYEQYFGPGTRLTVT.

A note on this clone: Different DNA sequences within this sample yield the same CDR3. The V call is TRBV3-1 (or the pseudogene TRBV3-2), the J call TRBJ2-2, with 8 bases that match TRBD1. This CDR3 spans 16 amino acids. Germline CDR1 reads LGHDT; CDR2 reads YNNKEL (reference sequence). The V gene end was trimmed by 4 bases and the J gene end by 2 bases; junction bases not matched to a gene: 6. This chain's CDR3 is CASSLRTGFNTGELFF. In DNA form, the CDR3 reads TGTGCCAGCAGCCTCCGGACAGGGTTTAACACCGGGGAGCTGTTTTTT.

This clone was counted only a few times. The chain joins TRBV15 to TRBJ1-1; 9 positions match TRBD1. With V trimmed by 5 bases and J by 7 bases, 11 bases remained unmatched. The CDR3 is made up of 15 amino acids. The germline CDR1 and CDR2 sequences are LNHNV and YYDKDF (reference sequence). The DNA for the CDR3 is TGTGCCACCAGCGGGATTCGGACAGGGGATGGTGAAGCTTTCTTT. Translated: CATSGIRTGDGEAFF.

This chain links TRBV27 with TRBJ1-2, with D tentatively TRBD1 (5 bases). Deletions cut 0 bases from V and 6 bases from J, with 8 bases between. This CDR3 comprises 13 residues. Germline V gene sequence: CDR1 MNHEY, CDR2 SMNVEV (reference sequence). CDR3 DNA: TGTGCCAGCAGTTTATCATGGGGGGATGGCTACACCTTC. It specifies CASSLSWGDGYTF.

CDR3 DNA: TGTGCCAGCAAAAGTTCAGGGTTGGAGACCCAGTACTTC. It codes for CASKSSGLETQYF. V usage is TRBV6-5 and J usage is TRBJ2-5, with a possible D match to TRBD1 (5 bases). The CDR3 is 13 amino acids. The germline V and J ends were trimmed by 7 bases and 5 bases, with 14 bases remaining between them. Looked up from germline, CDR1 is MNHEY and CDR2 is SVGAGI.

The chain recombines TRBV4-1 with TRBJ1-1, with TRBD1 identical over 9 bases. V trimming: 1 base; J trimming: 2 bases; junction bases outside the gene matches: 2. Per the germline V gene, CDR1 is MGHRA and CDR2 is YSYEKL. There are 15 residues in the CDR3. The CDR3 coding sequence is TGCGCCAGCAGCCAAGCACAGGGGGCAAACACTGAAGCTTTCTTT. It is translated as CASSQAQGANTEAFF.

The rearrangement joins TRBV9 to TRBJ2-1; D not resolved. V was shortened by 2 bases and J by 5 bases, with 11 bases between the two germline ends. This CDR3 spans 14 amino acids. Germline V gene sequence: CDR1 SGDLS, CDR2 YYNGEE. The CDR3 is CASSVRPVNNEQFF. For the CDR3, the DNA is TGTGCCAGCAGCGTCAGGCCCGTAAACAATGAGCAGTTCTTC.

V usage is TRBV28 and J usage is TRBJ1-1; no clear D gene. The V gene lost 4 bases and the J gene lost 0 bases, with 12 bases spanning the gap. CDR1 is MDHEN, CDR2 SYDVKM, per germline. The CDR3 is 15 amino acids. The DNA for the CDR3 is TGTGCCAGCAGTTCACCGGCCATATTGAACACTGAAGCTTTCTTT. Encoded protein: CASSSPAILNTEAFF.

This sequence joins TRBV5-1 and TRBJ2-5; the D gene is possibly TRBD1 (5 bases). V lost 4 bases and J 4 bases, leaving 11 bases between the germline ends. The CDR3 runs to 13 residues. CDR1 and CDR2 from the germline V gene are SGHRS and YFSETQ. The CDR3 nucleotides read TGCGCCAGCAGCAGATCTGACAGAGAGACCCAGTACTTC. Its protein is CASSRSDRETQYF.

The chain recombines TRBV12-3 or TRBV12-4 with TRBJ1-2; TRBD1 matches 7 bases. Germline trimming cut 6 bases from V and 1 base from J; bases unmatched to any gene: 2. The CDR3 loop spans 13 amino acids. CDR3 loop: CASRGQINYGYTF. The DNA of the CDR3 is TGTGCCAGCAGGGGACAGATTAACTATGGCTACACCTTC.

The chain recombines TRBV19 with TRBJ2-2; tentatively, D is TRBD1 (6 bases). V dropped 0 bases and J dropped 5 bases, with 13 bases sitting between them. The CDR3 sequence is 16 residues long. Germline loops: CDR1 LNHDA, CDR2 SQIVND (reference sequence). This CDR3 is CASSIDLGAFTGELFF. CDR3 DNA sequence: TGTGCCAGTAGTATAGATCTGGGGGCATTTACCGGGGAGCTGTTTTTT. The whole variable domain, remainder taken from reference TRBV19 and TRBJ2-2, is DGGITQSPKYLFRKEGQNVTLSCEQNLNHDAMYWYRQDPGQGLRLIYYSQIVNDFQKGDIAEGYSVSREKKESFPLTVTSAQKNPTAFYLCASSIDLGAFTGELFFGEGSRLTVL.

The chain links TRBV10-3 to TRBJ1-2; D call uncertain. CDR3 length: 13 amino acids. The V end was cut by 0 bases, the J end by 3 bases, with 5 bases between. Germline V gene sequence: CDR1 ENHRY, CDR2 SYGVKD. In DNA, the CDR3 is TGTGCCATCAGTGAGTCGAAACACTATGGCTACACCTTC. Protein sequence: CAISESKHYGYTF.

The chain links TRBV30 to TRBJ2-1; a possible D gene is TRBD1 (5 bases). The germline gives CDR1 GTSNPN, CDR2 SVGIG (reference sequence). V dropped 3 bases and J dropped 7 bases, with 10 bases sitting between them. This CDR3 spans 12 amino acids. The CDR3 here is CAWREYRNEQFF. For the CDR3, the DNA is TGTGCCTGGAGAGAATACAGGAATGAGCAGTTCTTC. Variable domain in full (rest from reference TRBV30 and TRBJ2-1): SQTIHQWPATLVQPVGSPLSLECTVEGTSNPNLYWYRQAAGRGLQLLFYSVGIGQISSEVPQNLSASRPQDRQFILSSKKLLLSDSGFYLCAWREYRNEQFFGPGTRLTVL.

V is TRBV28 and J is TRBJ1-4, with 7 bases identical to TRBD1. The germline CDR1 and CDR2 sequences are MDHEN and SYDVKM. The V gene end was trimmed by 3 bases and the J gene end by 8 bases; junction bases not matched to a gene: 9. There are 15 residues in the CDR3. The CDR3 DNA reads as TGTGCCAGCAGTTTCGTCGCAGGGGGAATGGAAAAACTGTTTTTT. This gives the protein CASSFVAGGMEKLFF.

DNA of the CDR3: TGTGCCACCAGCATACCGACAGGGTTTGAAGAAAAACTGTTTTTT. Encoded protein: CATSIPTGFEEKLFF. The chain couples TRBV15 to TRBJ1-4, with 7 bases identical to TRBD1. J was trimmed by 8 bases and V by 4 bases; bases with no gene match: 10. This CDR3 is built from 15 residues. The germline V gene encodes CDR1 LNHNV and CDR2 YYDKDF (reference sequence).

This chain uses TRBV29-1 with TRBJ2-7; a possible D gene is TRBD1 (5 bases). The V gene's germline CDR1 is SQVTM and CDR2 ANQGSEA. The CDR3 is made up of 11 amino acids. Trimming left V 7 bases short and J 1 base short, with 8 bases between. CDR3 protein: CSARDSYEQYF. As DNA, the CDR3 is TGCAGCGCCAGGGATTCCTACGAGCAGTACTTC.

The CDR3 nucleotides read TGTGCCAGCAGTCGTGGTTTCAGGGGCAATCAGCCCCAGCATTTT. This codes for CASSRGFRGNQPQHF. The chain links TRBV6-5 to TRBJ1-5; D possibly corresponds to TRBD1 (5 bases). V was pared by 5 bases and J by 2 bases, with 13 bases between. Looked up from germline, CDR1 is MNHEY and CDR2 is SVGAGI. The CDR3 sequence is 15 residues long.

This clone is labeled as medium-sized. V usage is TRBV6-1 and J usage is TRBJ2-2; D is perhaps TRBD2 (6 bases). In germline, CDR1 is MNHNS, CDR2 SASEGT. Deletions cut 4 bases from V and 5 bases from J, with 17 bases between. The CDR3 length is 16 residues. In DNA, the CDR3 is TGTGCCAGCAGTGTAACTAAGGAGGGCCCGACCGGGGAGCTGTTTTTT. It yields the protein CASSVTKEGPTGELFF.

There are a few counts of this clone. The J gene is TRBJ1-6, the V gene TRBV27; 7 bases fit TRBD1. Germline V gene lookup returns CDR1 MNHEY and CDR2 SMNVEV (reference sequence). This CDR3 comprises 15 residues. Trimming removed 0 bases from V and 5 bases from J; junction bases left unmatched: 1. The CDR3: CASSLSGTDNSPLHF. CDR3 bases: TGTGCCAGCAGTTTATCCGGGACAGATAATTCACCCCTCCACTTT.

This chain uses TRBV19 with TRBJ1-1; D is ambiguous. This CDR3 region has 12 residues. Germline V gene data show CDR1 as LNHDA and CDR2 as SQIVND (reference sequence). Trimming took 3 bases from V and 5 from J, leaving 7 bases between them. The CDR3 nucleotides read TGTGCCAGTAGTATTTACGAAACTGAAGCTTTCTTT. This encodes CASSIYETEAFF.

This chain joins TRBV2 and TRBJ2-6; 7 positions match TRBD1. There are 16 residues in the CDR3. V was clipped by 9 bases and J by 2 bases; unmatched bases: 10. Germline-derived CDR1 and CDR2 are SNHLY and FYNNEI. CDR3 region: CASSRERGPGANVLTF. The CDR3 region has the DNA TGTGCCAGTTCCAGGGAAAGGGGGCCTGGGGCCAACGTCCTGACTTTC.

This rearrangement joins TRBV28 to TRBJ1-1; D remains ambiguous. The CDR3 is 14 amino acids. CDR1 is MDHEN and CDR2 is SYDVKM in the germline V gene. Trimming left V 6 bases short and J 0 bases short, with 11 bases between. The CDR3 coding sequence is TGTGCCAGCAGGAGCAGACGACTGAACACTGAAGCTTTCTTT. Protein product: CASRSRRLNTEAFF.

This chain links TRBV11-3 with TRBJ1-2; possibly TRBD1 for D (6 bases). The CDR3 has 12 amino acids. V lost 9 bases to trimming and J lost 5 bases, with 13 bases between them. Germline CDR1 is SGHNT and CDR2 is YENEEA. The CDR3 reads CARGGVRYGYTF. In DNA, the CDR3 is TGTGCCAGAGGGGGGGTTAGGTATGGCTACACCTTC.

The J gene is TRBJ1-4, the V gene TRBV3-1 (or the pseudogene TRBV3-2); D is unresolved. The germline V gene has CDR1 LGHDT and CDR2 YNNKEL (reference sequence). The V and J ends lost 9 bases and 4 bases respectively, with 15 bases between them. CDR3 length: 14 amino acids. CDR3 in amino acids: CASTRRAGNEKLFF. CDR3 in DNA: TGTGCCAGTACCCGGCGGGCAGGTAATGAAAAACTGTTTTTT.

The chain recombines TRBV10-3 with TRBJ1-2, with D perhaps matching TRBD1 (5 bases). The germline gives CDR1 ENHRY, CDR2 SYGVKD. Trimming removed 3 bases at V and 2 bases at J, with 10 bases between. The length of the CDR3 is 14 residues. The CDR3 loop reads CAISELRDNYGYTF. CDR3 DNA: TGTGCCATCAGTGAACTGAGGGACAACTATGGCTACACCTTC.

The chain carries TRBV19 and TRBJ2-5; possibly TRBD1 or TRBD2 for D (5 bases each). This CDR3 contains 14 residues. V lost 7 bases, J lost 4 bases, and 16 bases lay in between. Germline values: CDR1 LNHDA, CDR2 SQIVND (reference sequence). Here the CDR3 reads CASKARDLGETQYF. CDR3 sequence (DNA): TGTGCCAGTAAAGCCAGGGACCTGGGAGAGACCCAGTACTTC.

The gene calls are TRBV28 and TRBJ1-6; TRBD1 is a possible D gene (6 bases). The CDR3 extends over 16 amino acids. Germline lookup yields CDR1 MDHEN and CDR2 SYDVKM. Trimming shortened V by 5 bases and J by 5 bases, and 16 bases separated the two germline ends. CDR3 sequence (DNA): TGTGCCAGCAGTCACCGCGGGACATTTGATAATTCACCCCTCCACTTT. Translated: CASSHRGTFDNSPLHF.

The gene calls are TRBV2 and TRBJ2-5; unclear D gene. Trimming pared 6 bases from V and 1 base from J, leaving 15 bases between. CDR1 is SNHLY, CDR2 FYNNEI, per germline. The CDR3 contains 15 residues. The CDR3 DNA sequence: TGTGCCAGCAGCCTTGCCGGAGTTTCCCAAGAGACCCAGTACTTC. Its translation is CASSLAGVSQETQYF.